The 21 T cell receptor beta chains presented below share a single source sample, sequenced in a study of technical replicates of blood from a few donors. Assay: immunoSEQ multiplex PCR; the TCRdb copy retains only in-frame clones and omits some. Seen here are roughly 80,000 clones, 93% observed once, and the top ten hold 0.24%. The sample was T cells isolated from PBMCs. The receptors derive from a human donor in good health.

The rearrangement links TRBV2 to TRBJ2-3, with 9 positions matching TRBD1. The V and J ends lost 7 bases and 7 bases, in that order; junction bases with no gene match: 9. Germline CDR1 is SNHLY and CDR2 is FYNNEI. CDR3 size: 14 residues. In nucleotides, the CDR3 is TGTGCCAGCACCGGGACAGGGCCCGCGCATACGCAGTATTTT. It yields the protein CASTGTGPAHTQYF. Full variable domain (rest looked up from reference TRBV2 and TRBJ2-3): EPEVTQTPSHQVTQMGQEVILRCVPISNHLYFYWYRQILGQKVEFLVSFYNNEISEKSEIFDDQFSVERPDGSNFTLKIRSTKLEDSAMYFCASTGTGPAHTQYFGPGTRLTVL.

The chain combines TRBV20-1 with TRBJ2-7; unclear D gene. Germline V gene lookup returns CDR1 DFQATT and CDR2 SNEGSKA (reference sequence). The CDR3 has 11 residues. The V end was cut by 0 bases, the J end by 3 bases, with 3 bases between. DNA for the CDR3: TGCAGTGCTAGAGACGGCTACGAGCAGTACTTC. Its translation is CSARDGYEQYF.

In this sample, this clone turned up once. The chain has TRBV29-1 and TRBJ1-2; 7 bases line up with TRBD1. The CDR3 extends over 15 amino acids. Germline V CDR1 and CDR2: SQVTM, ANQGSEA. V lost 6 bases and J lost 3; bases outside the gene matches: 13. The CDR3 protein is CSVAGADRSYYGYTF. The CDR3 DNA follows: TGCAGCGTCGCTGGCGCGGACAGGTCATACTATGGCTACACCTTC.

The J gene is TRBJ1-6, the V gene TRBV23-1; 7 nucleotides match TRBD1. TRBV23-1 is marked as an open reading frame, function uncertain. The CDR3 length is 14 residues. V gave up 2 bases and J gave up 7 bases; unmatched junction bases: 2. The DNA for the CDR3 is TGCGCCAGCAGTCAAGGGACAGAAAATTCACCCCTCCACTTT. Amino acid sequence: CASSQGTENSPLHF.

This rearrangement joins TRBV10-1 to TRBJ2-1; 9 bases are a match to TRBD2. After removal of 5 bases from V and 8 bases from J, the junction contained 7 bases not matched to a gene. CDR1 WNHNN and CDR2 SYGVQD come from the germline V gene (reference sequence). The length of the CDR3 is 14 residues. The CDR3 nucleotides are TGCGCCAGCAGTATGGGACTAGCCGGTGATGAGCAGTTCTTC. Protein product: CASSMGLAGDEQFF.

This clone was recorded once. J is TRBJ1-5 and V is TRBV30; D is perhaps TRBD1 (5 bases). Germline CDR1 GTSNPN, CDR2 SVGIG (reference sequence). The V and J ends lost 0 bases and 0 bases respectively, with 15 bases between them. The CDR3 sequence is 17 residues long. This CDR3 is CAWSVKRGPDSNQPQHF. The CDR3, as DNA: TGTGCCTGGAGTGTAAAAAGGGGCCCCGATAGCAATCAGCCCCAGCATTTT.

The rearrangement uses TRBV4-1 and TRBJ2-7; D possibly corresponds to TRBD1 (6 bases). The CDR3 runs 14 residues. V was shortened by 3 bases and J by 6 bases, with 15 bases between the two germline ends. Germline-derived CDR1 and CDR2 are MGHRA and YSYEKL. The CDR3 nucleotides read TGCGCCAGCAGCCATGGGGACACTTCCCCCGAGCAGTACTTC. Translated, it gives CASSHGDTSPEQYF.

The chain carries TRBV4-1 and TRBJ2-7, with TRBD1 matching over 7 bases. V lost 0 bases to trimming and J lost 1 base; unmatched junction nucleotides: 9. CDR1 and CDR2 (germline): MGHRA, YSYEKL. The CDR3 extends over 17 amino acids. The CDR3 region has the DNA TGCGCCAGCAGCCAAGATTCGGGCCCCAGGGGGTCCTACGAGCAGTACTTC. As protein: CASSQDSGPRGSYEQYF.

This chain links TRBV4-2 with TRBJ2-7; 7 bases are shared with TRBD1. The germline V gene has CDR1 LGHNA and CDR2 YNFKEQ. CDR3 length: 14 amino acids. V lost 4 bases to trimming and J lost 0 bases; unmatched junction nucleotides: 3. CDR3 residues: CASSLGQASYEQYF. The CDR3 DNA is TGTGCCAGCAGCCTCGGACAGGCCTCCTACGAGCAGTACTTC.

The chain recombines TRBV23-1 with TRBJ1-2, with 7 bases identical to TRBD1. TRBV23-1 is classed as an ORF, of uncertain function. Trimming removed 4 bases from V and 1 base from J; junction bases left unmatched: 12. CDR3 length: 17 residues. This chain's CDR3 is CASSRGRTTGINYGYTF. The CDR3 DNA is TGCGCCAGCAGTCGCGGTCGAACGACAGGGATTAACTATGGCTACACCTTC.

CDR3 amino acids: CASSARTGLPSNYGYTF. The CDR3, as DNA: TGTGCCAGCAGCGCCCGGACAGGGCTCCCATCTAACTATGGCTACACCTTC. The chain recombines TRBV7-2 with TRBJ1-2, with 8 bases aligning to TRBD1. V shed 5 bases, J shed 0 bases, and the junction held 11 bases outside the gene matches. Germline CDR1 SGHTA, CDR2 FQGNSA. The CDR3 spans 17 residues. Supplemented by reference TRBV7-2 and TRBJ1-2, the full variable domain reads GAGVSQSPSNKVTEKGKDVELRCDPISGHTALYWYRQSLGQGLEFLIYFQGNSAPDKSGLPSDRFSAERTGGSVSTLTIQRTQQEDSAVYLCASSARTGLPSNYGYTFGSGTRLTVV.

This clone showed up just once. V gene TRBV2 combines with J gene TRBJ2-7; 10 bases line up with TRBD1. With 6 bases clipped from V and 4 bases from J, the junction kept 15 bases outside the gene matches. Germline CDR1 and CDR2: SNHLY and FYNNEI. The CDR3 loop spans 17 amino acids. The CDR3 is CASRPSFGDRGGYEQYF. CDR3 in DNA: TGTGCCAGCAGGCCCTCTTTCGGGGACAGGGGAGGGTACGAGCAGTACTTC. Full variable domain (remainder filled in from reference TRBV2 and TRBJ2-7): EPEVTQTPSHQVTQMGQEVILRCVPISNHLYFYWYRQILGQKVEFLVSFYNNEISEKSEIFDDQFSVERPDGSNFTLKIRSTKLEDSAMYFCASRPSFGDRGGYEQYFGPGTRLTVT.

The gene calls are TRBV6-6 and TRBJ1-1; D remains ambiguous. The CDR3 consists of 16 residues. Germline V gives CDR1 MNHNY, CDR2 SVGAGI (reference sequence). Trimming removed 2 bases at V and 1 base at J, with 14 bases between. The CDR3 region has the DNA TGTGCCAGCAGTTACCGGCGAAGACACGGGAACACTGAAGCTTTCTTT. Protein product: CASSYRRRHGNTEAFF.

The chain carries TRBV4-1 and TRBJ1-6; no clear D. This CDR3 is built from 17 residues. Germline V gives CDR1 MGHRA, CDR2 YSYEKL. V was clipped by 0 bases and J by 2 bases, with 11 bases between them. This CDR3 reads CASSQDRPQTYNSPLHF. The CDR3 bases are TGCGCCAGCAGCCAAGATCGGCCACAGACCTATAATTCACCCCTCCACTTT.

This chain uses TRBV28 with TRBJ2-2, with 7 bases that match TRBD2. This CDR3 region has 12 residues. Germline loops: CDR1 MDHEN, CDR2 SYDVKM. V lost 7 bases, J lost 4 bases, and 0 bases stayed unmatched. CDR3 in amino acids: CASTGGTGELFF. The CDR3 nucleotides are TGTGCCAGCACGGGGGGCACCGGGGAGCTGTTTTTT.

V and J are TRBV7-8 and TRBJ1-1, with D hard to call. The CDR3 is 13 amino acids. The V end was cut by 5 bases, the J end by 2 bases, with 9 bases between. Germline V gene sequence: CDR1 SGHVS, CDR2 FQNEAQ. CDR3 coding DNA: TGTGCCAGCAGCCCGTACAAAAACACTGAAGCTTTCTTT. This sequence encodes CASSPYKNTEAFF.

V gene TRBV5-1 combines with J gene TRBJ2-7; D unclear. The ends were cut back, 0 bases at V and 2 bases at J, with 9 bases in the middle. The CDR3 is 14 residues long. Germline CDR1 reads SGHRS; CDR2 reads YFSETQ. As DNA, the CDR3 is TGCGCCAGCAGCTTGGCTAAACCCGCCTACGAGCAGTACTTC. Translation: CASSLAKPAYEQYF.

The V gene is TRBV11-2, the J gene TRBJ1-1; weak D call: TRBD1 (6 bases). The germline V gene encodes CDR1 SGHAT and CDR2 FQNNGV. Trimming cost V 5 bases and J 6 bases, with 25 bases left between them. This CDR3 has 17 amino acids. In nucleotides, the CDR3 is TGTGCCAGCAGCCCCCGGGGAGGGGGAGGGGGTGCGGCTGAAGCTTTCTTT. Amino acids: CASSPRGGGGGAAEAFF. The full variable domain, in which reference TRBV11-2 and TRBJ1-1 provide the parts outside the CDR3, is EAGVAQSPRYKIIEKRQSVAFWCNPISGHATLYWYQQILGQGPKLLIQFQNNGVVDDSQLPKDRFSAERLKGVDSTLKIQPAKLEDSAVYLCASSPRGGGGGAAEAFFGQGTRLTVV.

This clone was detected once. V and J are TRBV29-1 and TRBJ1-2; D is unresolved. Trimming took 4 bases from V and 2 from J, leaving 14 bases between them. Germline V gene sequence: CDR1 SQVTM, CDR2 ANQGSEA. The CDR3 spans 14 residues. The CDR3 sequence is CSVGDGRLNYGYTF. The CDR3 nucleotides read TGCAGCGTTGGGGATGGGAGGCTAAACTATGGCTACACCTTC.

The chain carries TRBV6-4 and TRBJ1-1, with D perhaps matching TRBD1 (5 bases). V shed 7 bases and J shed 2 bases, with 14 bases lying between them. The length of the CDR3 is 14 residues. CDR1 is MRHNA and CDR2 is SNTAGT in the germline V gene. CDR3 loop: CASTQGFRNTEAFF. CDR3 bases: TGTGCCAGCACTCAGGGTTTTAGAAACACTGAAGCTTTCTTT.

The CDR3 is CASSSGQGWTGNTIYF. The CDR3 DNA follows: TGTGCCAGCAGCTCAGGACAGGGTTGGACTGGAAACACCATATATTTT. The J gene is TRBJ1-3, the V gene TRBV7-6; TRBD1 aligns across 8 bases. The germline gives CDR1 SGHVS, CDR2 FNYEAQ. V was pared by 4 bases and J by 2 bases, with 7 bases of the junction left unmatched. This CDR3 has 16 residues.